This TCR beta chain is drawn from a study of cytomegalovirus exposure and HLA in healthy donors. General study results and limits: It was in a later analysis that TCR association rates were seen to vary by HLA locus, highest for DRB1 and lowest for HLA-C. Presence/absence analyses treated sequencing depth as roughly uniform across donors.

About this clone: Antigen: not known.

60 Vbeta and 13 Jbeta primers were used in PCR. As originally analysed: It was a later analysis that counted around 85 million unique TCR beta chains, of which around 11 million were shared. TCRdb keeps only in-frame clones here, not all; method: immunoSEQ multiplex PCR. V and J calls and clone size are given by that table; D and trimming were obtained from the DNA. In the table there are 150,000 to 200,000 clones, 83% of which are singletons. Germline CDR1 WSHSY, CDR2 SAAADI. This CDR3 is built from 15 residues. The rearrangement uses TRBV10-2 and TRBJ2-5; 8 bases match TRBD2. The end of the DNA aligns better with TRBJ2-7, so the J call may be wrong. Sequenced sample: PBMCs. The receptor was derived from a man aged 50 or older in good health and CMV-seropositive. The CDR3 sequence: CASSASSGYYFEQYF. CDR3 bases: TGCGCCAGCAGTGCCTCTAGCGGGTATTATTTCGAGCAGTACTTC.